The next 10 T cell receptor beta chains were all read from a single sample in a study of T-cell reconstitution after alpha-beta-depleted transplantation in children. For TCRbeta, the library was prepared with unique molecular identifiers. TCRdb used MiXCR to reprocess the PCR reads, holding one entry per CDR3 protein. Of a few hundred thousand distinct CDR3 sequences detected, 13% appear once; the ten largest clones hold about 2%. Specimen: PBMCs, mostly from graft donor cells, collected 360 days after TCRalphabeta/CD19-depleted stem cell transplant. Receptors originate from a male patient between 5 and 17 years old who had a stem cell transplant for acute myeloid leukemia, so the T cells may come from the graft donor.

This clonotype was found many times. This rearrangement joins TRBV30 to TRBJ2-1; possibly TRBD1 for D (8 bases). Trimming took 8 bases from V and 6 from J, leaving 17 bases between them. CDR1 and CDR2 (germline): GTSNPN, SVGIG (reference sequence). CDR3 length: 13 amino acids. CDR3 residues: CAGNRGGANEQFF. Here the CDR3 DNA reads TGTGCCGGGAACAGGGGGGGGGCCAATGAGCAGTTCTTC.

This clonotype has at least ten counts. This sequence joins TRBV7-8 and TRBJ2-2; 12 bases are shared with TRBD2. The CDR3 is 17 amino acids. J lost 3 bases, V lost 5 bases, and 7 bases had no gene match. Germline-derived CDR1 and CDR2 are SGHVS and FQNEAQ. This CDR3 reads CASSPLTSGRYTGELFF. The DNA for the CDR3 is TGTGCCAGCAGCCCCTTGACTAGCGGGAGATACACCGGGGAGCTGTTTTTT.

This chain connects TRBV27 to TRBJ2-2, with TRBD2 matching 7 bases. The CDR3 runs to 16 residues. Trimming cost V 4 bases and J 4 bases; bases outside gene matches: 9. Germline V lookup: CDR1 MNHEY, CDR2 SMNVEV (reference sequence). CDR3: CASSSLGGALTGELFF. As DNA, the CDR3 is TGTGCCAGCAGTTCCTTGGGAGGGGCCCTCACCGGGGAGCTGTTTTTT.

This clonotype was recorded at least ten times. The chain joins TRBV7-8 to TRBJ1-5, with D possibly TRBD1 on 5 matching bases. This CDR3 contains 17 residues. V was trimmed by 3 bases and J by 2 bases, leaving 17 bases between them. Germline-derived CDR1 and CDR2 are SGHVS and FQNEAQ. The CDR3 DNA reads as TGTGCCAGCAGCTTTAGCGCTAGGGGTGGTGGCAATCAGCCCCAGCATTTT. Translated: CASSFSARGGGNQPQHF.

The chain has TRBV7-9 and TRBJ2-7; D could derive from TRBD1 or TRBD2 (5 bases each). V lost 5 bases and J 2 bases, leaving 16 bases between the germline ends. This CDR3 is built from 15 residues. Per germline, CDR1 SEHNR and CDR2 FQNEAQ (reference sequence). The CDR3 protein is CASSLPDWGAYEQYF. In nucleotides, the CDR3 is TGTGCCAGCAGCCTCCCGGACTGGGGCGCCTACGAGCAGTACTTC.

This chain links TRBV5-1 with TRBJ2-2, with 10 bases that match TRBD2. CDR1 and CDR2 from the germline V gene are SGHRS and YFSETQ. J gave up 6 bases and V 1 base, and 3 bases lay outside the gene matches. This CDR3 has 15 amino acids. This chain's CDR3 is CASSLTSGMAGELFF. The CDR3 DNA reads as TGCGCCAGCAGCTTGACTAGCGGGATGGCCGGGGAGCTGTTTTTT.

This clonotype was seen more than once but under ten times. The CDR3 DNA reads as TGTGCCAGCAGTTTAACCATAGCGGGAGGGGCAGATACGCAGTATTTT. Translation: CASSLTIAGGADTQYF. The V gene is TRBV28, the J gene TRBJ2-3, with 11 bases that match TRBD2. The CDR3 runs to 16 residues. The J segment lost 4 bases and the V segment lost 2 bases, leaving 5 bases of the junction unmatched. Germline CDR1 and CDR2: MDHEN and SYDVKM.

The chain employs TRBV7-2 and TRBJ1-1; D not certain. V dropped 5 bases and J dropped 6 bases, with 10 bases sitting between them. Germline lookup yields CDR1 SGHTA and CDR2 FQGNSA. This CDR3 has 12 residues. CDR3 sequence (DNA): TGTGCCAGCAGCCCACACAATCCTGAAGCTTTCTTT. Encoded protein: CASSPHNPEAFF.

This clonotype was recorded at least ten times. The J gene is TRBJ2-1, the V gene TRBV28, with TRBD1 matching 9 bases. This CDR3 is 14 amino acids long. J lost 6 bases, V lost 7 bases, and 7 bases had no gene match. CDR1 MDHEN and CDR2 SYDVKM come from the germline V gene. This CDR3 is CASITGTGPNEQFF. In nucleotides, the CDR3 is TGTGCCAGCATTACCGGGACAGGGCCCAATGAGCAGTTCTTC.

There are a few counts of this clonotype. V usage is TRBV4-3 and J usage is TRBJ1-3; D is perhaps TRBD1 (5 bases). V lost 1 base to trimming and J lost 2 bases, with 6 bases between them. This CDR3 is built from 14 residues. Germline values: CDR1 LGHNA, CDR2 YSLEER. In DNA form, the CDR3 reads TGCGCCAGCAGCCAAGCAGGGACTGGAAACACCATATATTTT. As protein: CASSQAGTGNTIYF.